This T cell receptor beta chain appears in the sequencing data of a study of T cell responses to AZD1222 COVID-19 vaccine. General study findings and limits: It was only a handful of AZD1222 recipients who were seropositive at baseline.

CDR1 is SNHLY and CDR2 is FYNNEI in the germline V gene. CDR3 size: 12 residues. Unmatched junction bases numbered 0, after V lost 3 bases and J lost 5 bases. In the case of this clone: Its specificity is not known.

TCRdb's table, derived via immunoSEQ multiplex PCR, lists solely in-frame clones and lacks some. Of 130,000 to 150,000 clones in the sample, 90% are singletons; the top ten hold 3.4%. The clonotype comes from an adult in good health. The sample in question was peripheral blood, obtained on day 0 of AZD1222 vaccination. This rearrangement joins TRBV2 to TRBJ1-2, with TRBD1 identical over 7 bases. Written as DNA, the CDR3 is TGTGCCAGCAGTGAGACAGGGTATGGCTACACCTTC. This codes for CASSETGYGYTF. The whole variable domain, remainder taken from reference TRBV2 and TRBJ1-2, is EPEVTQTPSHQVTQMGQEVILRCVPISNHLYFYWYRQILGQKVEFLVSFYNNEISEKSEIFDDQFSVERPDGSNFTLKIRSTKLEDSAMYFCASSETGYGYTFGSGTRLTVV.